Presented here are 8 T cell receptor beta chains from one specimen sequenced in a study of cytomegalovirus exposure and HLA in healthy donors. The PCR ran on 60 Vbeta and 13 Jbeta primers. Clones were sequenced by immunoSEQ multiplex PCR, and TCRdb holds only the in-frame ones, with some missing. The table includes 120,000 or so clones, about 80% detected once. Sequences were obtained from PBMCs. The receptors were sampled from a woman in her 50s in good health and CMV-seropositive.

V usage is TRBV7-9 and J usage is TRBJ2-3; 7 bases agree with TRBD1. The V gene end was trimmed by 1 base and the J gene end by 6 bases; junction bases not matched to a gene: 1. The V gene's germline CDR1 is SEHNR and CDR2 FQNEAQ (reference sequence). The CDR3 length is 13 residues. CDR3 region: CASSLGTGDTQYF. The CDR3 DNA sequence: TGTGCCAGCAGCTTAGGGACAGGCGATACGCAGTATTTT.

The rearrangement links TRBV10-3 to TRBJ2-3, with 7 bases matching TRBD2. Per the germline V gene, CDR1 is ENHRY and CDR2 is SYGVKD. This CDR3 comprises 15 residues. J lost 4 bases, V lost 4 bases, and 8 bases had no gene match. This CDR3 reads CAISGRGSRADTQYF. CDR3 DNA sequence: TGTGCCATCAGTGGTCGCGGGAGTCGGGCAGATACGCAGTATTTT.

V and J are TRBV9 and TRBJ2-1, with TRBD2 identical over 7 bases. The ends lost 2 bases at V and 4 bases at J; junction bases unmatched: 3. This CDR3 spans 14 amino acids. Germline assignment: CDR1 SGDLS and CDR2 YYNGEE. The CDR3 loop is CASSVAGAYNEQFF. The DNA for the CDR3 is TGTGCCAGCAGCGTGGCGGGAGCTTACAATGAGCAGTTCTTC.

The CDR3 here is CAWSGRSYTEAFF. The CDR3, as DNA: TGTGCCTGGAGTGGCCGGTCTTACACTGAAGCTTTCTTT. J is TRBJ1-1 and V is TRBV30; D gene unclear. V lost 1 base, J lost 3 bases, and 9 bases lay in between. The CDR3 is made up of 13 amino acids. Per germline, CDR1 GTSNPN and CDR2 SVGIG (reference sequence).

This clone was counted only a few times. The CDR3 region is CASSVQGARSYNEQFF. CDR3 DNA sequence: TGTGCCAGCAGCGTACAGGGGGCCCGCTCCTACAATGAGCAGTTCTTC. The V and J genes are TRBV5-6 and TRBJ2-1; 9 nucleotides align to TRBD1. The ends lost 4 bases at V and 0 bases at J; junction bases unmatched: 5. There are 16 residues in the CDR3. Germline V gene sequence: CDR1 SGHDT, CDR2 YYEEEE.

This sequence joins TRBV10-3 and TRBJ2-3; D is possibly TRBD2 (5 bases). The germline V and J ends were trimmed by 0 bases and 9 bases, with 16 bases remaining between them. The CDR3 spans 15 residues. Germline CDR1 is ENHRY and CDR2 is SYGVKD. The CDR3 loop reads CAISESGGSGGTQYF. CDR3 nucleotide sequence: TGTGCCATCAGTGAGTCGGGCGGCAGTGGCGGGACGCAGTATTTT.

The chain joins TRBV2 to TRBJ2-7; weak D call: TRBD2 (6 bases). V lost 6 bases, J lost 3 bases, and 12 bases lay in between. The CDR3 has 13 amino acids. From germline, CDR1 is SNHLY and CDR2 FYNNEI. The chain's CDR3 is CASRRRVRYEQYF. In nucleotides, the CDR3 is TGTGCCAGCAGGAGGAGGGTCCGCTACGAGCAGTACTTC.

The chain couples TRBV29-1 to TRBJ1-2; the match to TRBD1 covers 8 bases. This CDR3 is 13 amino acids long. Trimming at V came to 3 bases and at J to 8 bases, leaving 8 bases not matched to a gene. CDR1 and CDR2 from the germline V gene are SQVTM and ANQGSEA. CDR3 bases: TGCAGCGTTGACTCGGACAGGGTAGAGGGCTACACCTTC. Translated, it gives CSVDSDRVEGYTF.